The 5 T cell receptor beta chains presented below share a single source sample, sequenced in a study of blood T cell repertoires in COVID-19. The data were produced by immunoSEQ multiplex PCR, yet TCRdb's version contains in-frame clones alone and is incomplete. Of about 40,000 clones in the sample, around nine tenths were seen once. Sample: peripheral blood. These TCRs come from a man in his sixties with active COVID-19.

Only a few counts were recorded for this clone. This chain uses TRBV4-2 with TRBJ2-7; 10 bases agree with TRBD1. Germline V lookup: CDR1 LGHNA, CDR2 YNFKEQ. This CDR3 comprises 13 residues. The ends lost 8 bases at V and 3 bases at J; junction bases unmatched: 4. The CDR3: CASSRDRGYEQYF. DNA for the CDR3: TGTGCCAGCTCCCGGGACAGGGGCTACGAGCAGTACTTC.

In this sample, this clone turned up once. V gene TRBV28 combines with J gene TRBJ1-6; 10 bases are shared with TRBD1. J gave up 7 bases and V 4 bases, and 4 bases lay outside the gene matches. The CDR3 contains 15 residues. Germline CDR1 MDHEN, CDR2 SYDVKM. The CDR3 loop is CASSSADRGNSPLHF. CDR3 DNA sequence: TGTGCCAGCAGTTCCGCGGACAGGGGGAATTCACCCCTCCACTTT.

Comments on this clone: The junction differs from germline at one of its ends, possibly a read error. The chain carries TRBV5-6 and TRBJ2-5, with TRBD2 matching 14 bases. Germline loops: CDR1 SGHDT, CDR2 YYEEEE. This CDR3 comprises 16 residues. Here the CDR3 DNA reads TGTGCCAGCAGCTTGGCTCCGGGACTAGCGGGAGAGGCCCAGTACTTC. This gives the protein CASSLAPGLAGEAQYF.

The CDR3 DNA reads TGTGCCAGCAGCTTAGCGGATAGCGGGAGTACCCTTCCCCAGTACTTC. The encoded protein is CASSLADSGSTLPQYF. This sequence joins TRBV7-2 and TRBJ2-5, with 9 bases lining up with TRBD2. CDR1 and CDR2 from the germline V gene are SGHTA and FQGNSA. The CDR3 length is 16 residues. The V gene end was trimmed by 0 bases and the J gene end by 9 bases; junction bases not matched to a gene: 11.

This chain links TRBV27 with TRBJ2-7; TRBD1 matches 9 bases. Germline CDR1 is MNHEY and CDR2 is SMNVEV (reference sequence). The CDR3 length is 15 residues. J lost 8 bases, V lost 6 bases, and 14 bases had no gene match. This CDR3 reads CASSLTGQGVRKQYF. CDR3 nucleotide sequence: TGTGCCAGCAGCCTGACGGGACAGGGAGTACGGAAGCAGTACTTC.